This T cell receptor (beta chain) was sequenced during a study of siplizumab effects on memory and regulatory T cells. Points on this clone: Its target is unknown.

Trimming removed 2 bases from V and 1 base from J; junction bases left unmatched: 5. The CDR3 has 16 amino acids. In germline, CDR1 is SSHAT, CDR2 FNYEAQ (reference sequence). The study, taken as a whole, reports: The majority of clones, roughly 80-95% of proliferating CD4+ or CD8+ clones, lacked an assignable naive or memory phenotype.

Produced via immunoSEQ multiplex PCR; TCRdb's table is partial and in-frame only. In the table there are tens of thousands of clones, around 96% of which are singletons. Sequenced unstimulated subsets in a few donor pairs: CD4+ naive, CD4+ memory, CD8+ naive, CD8+ effector memory, CD8+ TEMRA. This chain links TRBV7-7 with TRBJ2-3; 8 bases align to TRBD2. Material for sequencing was naive CD8+ T cells sorted from blood. This TCR came from a human donor in good health. The DNA for the CDR3 is TGTGCCAGCAGCTTATGGTGGCGGGGGGGCACAGATACGCAGTATTTT. Translating gives CASSLWWRGGTDTQYF. The whole variable domain, filled in from reference TRBV7-7 and TRBJ2-3, reads GAGVSQSPRYKVTKRGQDVTLRCDPISSHATLYWYQQALGQGPEFLTYFNYEAQPDKSGLPSDRFSAERPEGSISTLTIQRTEQRDSAMYRCASSLWWRGGTDTQYFGPGTRLTVL.